Listed here are 7 T cell receptor beta chains from one sample, sequenced in a study of shared clonotypes between healthy human individuals. Here immunoSEQ multiplex PCR was the method, and the copy in TCRdb shows in-frame clones only, minus some. The repertoire holds approximately 1,500,000 clones, around 98% seen once, with about 0.42% in the top ten. The sequencing input was naive CD4+ T cells sorted from blood. Described subset: CD45RA+ positively selected. These TCRs come from a man in his thirties or forties in good health.

This clone was counted a few times. J is TRBJ1-2 and V is TRBV7-8; tentative D call: TRBD1 (5 bases). Trimming shortened V by 1 base and J by 4 bases, and 10 bases separated the two germline ends. CDR3 length equals 14 residues. The germline V gene encodes CDR1 SGHVS and CDR2 FQNEAQ. CDR3 protein: CASSLGRQRYGYTF. In nucleotides, the CDR3 is TGTGCCAGCAGCTTAGGGCGACAGCGCTATGGCTACACCTTC. The full variable domain, with the rest looked up from reference TRBV7-8 and TRBJ1-2, is GAGVSQSPRYKVAKRGQDVALRCDPISGHVSLFWYQQALGQGPEFLTYFQNEAQLDKSGLPSDRFFAERPEGSVSTLKIQRTQQEDSAVYLCASSLGRQRYGYTFGSGTRLTVV.

The chain links TRBV7-8 to TRBJ2-5; 8 bases align to TRBD1. Germline assignment: CDR1 SGHVS and CDR2 FQNEAQ. V shed 5 bases and J 2 bases; nucleotides not matched to a gene: 7. The CDR3 loop spans 15 amino acids. As DNA, the CDR3 is TGTGCCAGCAGCCGAGACAGGGGCCGGCAAGAGACCCAGTACTTC. Translated, it gives CASSRDRGRQETQYF.

The chain couples TRBV18 to TRBJ2-7; TRBD2 matches 7 bases. Germline V gives CDR1 KGHSH, CDR2 LQKENI. With V trimmed by 3 bases and J by 4 bases, 6 bases remained unmatched. This CDR3 spans 14 amino acids. The CDR3 spells CASSPGGSVYEQYF. Here the CDR3 DNA reads TGTGCCAGCTCACCTGGCGGGAGTGTGTACGAGCAGTACTTC. The variable domain in full, completed from reference TRBV18 and TRBJ2-7, reads NAGVMQNPRHLVRRRGQEARLRCSPMKGHSHVYWYRQLPEEGLKFMVYLQKENIIDESGMPKERFSAEFPKEGPSILRIQQVVRGDSAAYFCASSPGGSVYEQYFGPGTRLTVT.

About this clone itself: The identical CDR3 is also encoded by other nucleotide sequences in the sample. The CDR3 is CASSLRLAGNTGELFF. CDR3 nucleotides: TGCGCCAGCAGCTTGCGACTAGCGGGTAACACCGGGGAGCTGTTTTTT. The chain combines TRBV5-1 with TRBJ2-2; 10 positions match TRBD2. The CDR3 sequence is 16 residues long. In germline, CDR1 is SGHRS, CDR2 YFSETQ. The V and J ends lost 1 base and 2 bases, in that order; junction bases with no gene match: 2. Variable domain in full (rest from reference TRBV5-1 and TRBJ2-2): KAGVTQTPRYLIKTRGQQVTLSCSPISGHRSVSWYQQTPGQGLQFLFEYFSETQRNKGNFPGRFSGRQFSNSRSEMNVSTLELGDSALYLCASSLRLAGNTGELFFGEGSRLTVL.

This clone was found once. This chain links TRBV10-2 with TRBJ2-7; D not resolved. CDR1 WSHSY and CDR2 SAAADI come from the germline V gene. The V and J ends lost 2 bases and 2 bases respectively, with 4 bases between them. The CDR3 length is 12 residues. CDR3: CASSENTYEQYF. The CDR3 coding sequence is TGCGCCAGCAGTGAGAACACCTACGAGCAGTACTTC.

This sequence joins TRBV5-4 and TRBJ2-7; 8 nucleotides align to TRBD2. Germline V CDR1 and CDR2: SGHNT, YYREEE (reference sequence). The CDR3 covers 16 residues. V shed 3 bases and J 4 bases; nucleotides not matched to a gene: 12. The CDR3 sequence is CASSSQGKREKYEQYF. The DNA for the CDR3 is TGTGCCAGCAGCTCCCAGGGGAAGCGGGAGAAATACGAGCAGTACTTC. The entire variable domain, with the rest obtained from reference TRBV5-4 and TRBJ2-7, is as follows: ETGVTQSPTHLIKTRGQQVTLRCSSQSGHNTVSWYQQALGQGPQFIFQYYREEENGRGNFPPRFSGLQFPNYSSELNVNALELDDSALYLCASSSQGKREKYEQYFGPGTRLTVT.

The rearrangement uses TRBV4-3 and TRBJ2-7; a possible D gene is TRBD1 (6 bases). The V end lost 0 bases, the J end lost 2 bases, and 11 bases lay between the germline ends. The length of the CDR3 is 15 residues. The germline CDR1 and CDR2 sequences are LGHNA and YSLEER. The CDR3 DNA sequence: TGCGCCAGCAGCCAAGATTCGACAGGCCCCTACGAGCAGTACTTC. Protein: CASSQDSTGPYEQYF.